A single sample is the source of the 8 T cell receptor beta chains below, sequenced in a study of blood T cell repertoires in COVID-19. Method: immunoSEQ multiplex PCR; TCRdb's copy keeps in-frame clones and lacks some. This sample yields roughly 54,000 clones, of which 80% to 90% are seen a single time; around 27% belongs to the top ten. The material sequenced was peripheral blood. These receptors were taken from a human donor in a cohort sampled during active COVID-19.

This rearrangement joins TRBV9 to TRBJ1-6; 10 bases line up with TRBD1. The CDR3 is 16 residues long. The germline gives CDR1 SGDLS, CDR2 YYNGEE. Germline trimming cut 3 bases from V and 2 bases from J; bases unmatched to any gene: 2. CDR3 nucleotides: TGTGCCAGCAGCGATGGGACAGGGGCCTATAATTCACCCCTCCACTTT. Its translation is CASSDGTGAYNSPLHF. Together with reference TRBV9 and TRBJ1-6, the CDR3 gives the full variable domain: DSGVTQTPKHLITATGQRVTLRCSPRSGDLSVYWYQQSLDQGLQFLIQYYNGEERAKGNILERFSAQQFPDLHSELNLSSLELGDSALYFCASSDGTGAYNSPLHFGNGTRLTVT.

The V call is TRBV7-6, the J call TRBJ2-2; 7 positions match TRBD2. The CDR3 is made up of 15 amino acids. Looked up from germline, CDR1 is SGHVS and CDR2 is FNYEAQ. The junction had 7 bases not matched to a gene; V was cut back by 5 bases and J by 4 bases. CDR3 in DNA: TGTGCCAGCAGCCCCGCCGGACTAGGCACCGGGGAGCTGTTTTTT. Translation gives CASSPAGLGTGELFF.

The chain carries TRBV4-1 and TRBJ2-6; possibly TRBD2 for D (7 bases). V was shortened by 0 bases and J by 4 bases, with 19 bases between the two germline ends. This CDR3 spans 19 amino acids. CDR1 is MGHRA, CDR2 YSYEKL, per germline. For the CDR3, the DNA is TGCGCCAGCAGCCAAGAGGGGGCGGGAGCCTCTGCGGGGGCCAACGTCCTGACTTTC. It specifies CASSQEGAGASAGANVLTF.

The chain employs TRBV5-1 and TRBJ2-1; 9 positions match TRBD1. V gave up 2 bases and J gave up 4 bases; unmatched junction bases: 4. There are 15 residues in the CDR3. Germline CDR1 is SGHRS and CDR2 is YFSETQ. CDR3 sequence: CASSFTGGAYNEQFF. The CDR3 DNA follows: TGCGCCAGCAGCTTCACAGGGGGCGCATACAATGAGCAGTTCTTC.

The genes are TRBV6-5 and TRBJ2-1, with 8 bases aligning to TRBD2. The CDR3 loop spans 15 amino acids. Germline CDR1 is MNHEY and CDR2 is SVGAGI. V trimming: 8 bases; J trimming: 2 bases; junction bases outside the gene matches: 8. The DNA of the CDR3 is TGTGCCAGCGCCGGGGGGGGACTCACCTACAATGAGCAGTTCTTC. It translates to CASAGGGLTYNEQFF.

The rearrangement uses TRBV7-2 and TRBJ2-3, with 8 bases matching TRBD1. Germline V gene lookup returns CDR1 SGHTA and CDR2 FQGNSA. After removal of 6 bases from V and 4 bases from J, the junction contained 6 bases not matched to a gene. The CDR3 is 14 residues long. CDR3 loop: CASSSDRVADTQYF. DNA for the CDR3: TGTGCCAGCAGTTCGGACAGGGTCGCAGATACGCAGTATTTT. Combining the CDR3 with reference TRBV7-2 and TRBJ2-3 gives the whole variable domain GAGVSQSPSNKVTEKGKDVELRCDPISGHTALYWYRQSLGQGLEFLIYFQGNSAPDKSGLPSDRFSAERTGGSVSTLTIQRTQQEDSAVYLCASSSDRVADTQYFGPGTRLTVL.

The chain employs TRBV3-1 (or the pseudogene TRBV3-2) and TRBJ2-1; 10 bases line up with TRBD2. The CDR3 contains 15 residues. Trimming cost V 4 bases and J 8 bases; bases outside gene matches: 8. Germline V gene sequence: CDR1 LGHDT, CDR2 YNNKEL (reference sequence). This chain's CDR3 is CASSPGLAGEYEQFF. The CDR3 region has the DNA TGTGCCAGCAGCCCCGGGCTAGCGGGGGAATATGAGCAGTTCTTC.

This clone showed up just once. This chain joins TRBV19 and TRBJ2-3; D unresolved. The CDR3 totals 15 residues. V was clipped by 0 bases and J by 4 bases, with 11 bases between them. Germline CDR1 and CDR2: LNHDA and SQIVND (reference sequence). This CDR3 is CASSIDPFFADTQYF. The DNA for the CDR3 is TGTGCCAGTAGTATAGATCCCTTCTTTGCAGATACGCAGTATTTT.